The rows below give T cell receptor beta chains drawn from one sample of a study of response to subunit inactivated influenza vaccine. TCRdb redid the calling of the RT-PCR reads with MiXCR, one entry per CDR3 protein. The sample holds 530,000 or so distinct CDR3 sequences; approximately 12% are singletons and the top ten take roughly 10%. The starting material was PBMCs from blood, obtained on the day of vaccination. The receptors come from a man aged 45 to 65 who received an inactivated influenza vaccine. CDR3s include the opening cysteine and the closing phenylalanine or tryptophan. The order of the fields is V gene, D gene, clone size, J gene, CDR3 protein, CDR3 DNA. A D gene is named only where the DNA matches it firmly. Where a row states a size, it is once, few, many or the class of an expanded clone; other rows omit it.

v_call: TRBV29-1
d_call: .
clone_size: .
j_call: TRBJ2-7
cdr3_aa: CSAGTGTHEQYF
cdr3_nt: TGCAGCGCCGGGACGGGGACCCACGAGCAGTACTTC

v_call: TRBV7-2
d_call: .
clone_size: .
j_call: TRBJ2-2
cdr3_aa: CASRTELRTGELFF
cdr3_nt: TGTGCCAGTAGGACAGAGCTGCGGACCGGGGAGCTGTTTTTT

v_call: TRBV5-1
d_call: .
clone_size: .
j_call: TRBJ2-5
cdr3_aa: CASSSPGQQETQDF
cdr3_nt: TGCGCCAGCAGCTCGCCGGGACAACAAGAGACCCAGGACTTC

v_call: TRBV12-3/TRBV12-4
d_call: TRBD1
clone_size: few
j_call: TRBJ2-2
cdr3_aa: CASSYPTGEFSGELFF
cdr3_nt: TGTGCCAGCAGCTACCCGACAGGGGAGTTTTCCGGGGAGCTGTTTTTT

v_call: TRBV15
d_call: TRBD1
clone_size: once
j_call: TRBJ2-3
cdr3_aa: CATSPGQGNTDTQYF
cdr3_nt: TGTGCCACCAGCCCGGGACAGGGTAACACAGATACGCAGTATTTT

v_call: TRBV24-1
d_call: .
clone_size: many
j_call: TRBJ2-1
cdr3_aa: CATRAQGSYNEQFF
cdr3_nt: TGTGCCACCAGGGCTCAGGGTTCCTACAATGAGCAGTTCTTC

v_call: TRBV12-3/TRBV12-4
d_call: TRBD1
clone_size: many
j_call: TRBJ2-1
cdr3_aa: CASSFGGWGQGNNEQFF
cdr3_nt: TGTGCCAGCAGTTTCGGGGGTTGGGGACAGGGGAACAATGAGCAGTTCTTC

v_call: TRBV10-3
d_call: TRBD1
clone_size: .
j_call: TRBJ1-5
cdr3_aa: CAISEDQGVGQPQHF
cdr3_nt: TGTGCCATCAGTGAGGATCAGGGGGTTGGTCAGCCCCAGCATTTT

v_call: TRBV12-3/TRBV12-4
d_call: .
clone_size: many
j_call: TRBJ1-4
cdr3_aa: CASSFWGPNEKLFF
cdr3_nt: TGTGCCAGCAGTTTTTGGGGGCCTAATGAAAAACTGTTTTTT

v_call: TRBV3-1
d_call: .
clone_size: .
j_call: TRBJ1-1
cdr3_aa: CASSPRAGIGTEAFF
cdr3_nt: TGTGCCAGCAGCCCGCGGGCAGGGATCGGCACTGAAGCTTTCTTT

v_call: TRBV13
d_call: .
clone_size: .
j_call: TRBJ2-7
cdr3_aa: CASSSFGETEGYEQYF
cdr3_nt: TGTGCCAGCAGCTCGTTCGGTGAGACGGAGGGCTACGAGCAGTACTTC

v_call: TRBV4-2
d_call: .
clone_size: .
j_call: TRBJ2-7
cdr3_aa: CASSPATRTYSYEQYF
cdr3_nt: TGTGCCAGCAGCCCGGCCACCCGGACGTACTCCTACGAGCAGTACTTC

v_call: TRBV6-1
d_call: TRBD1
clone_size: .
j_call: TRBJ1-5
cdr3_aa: CASTPGTGGHSNQPQHF
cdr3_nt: TGTGCCAGCACCCCCGGGACAGGGGGCCATAGCAATCAGCCCCAGCATTTT

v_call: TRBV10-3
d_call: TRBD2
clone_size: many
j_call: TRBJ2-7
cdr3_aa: CATGGGVGLIEQYF
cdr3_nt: TGTGCCACGGGGGGAGGGGTTGGTCTGATCGAGCAGTACTTC

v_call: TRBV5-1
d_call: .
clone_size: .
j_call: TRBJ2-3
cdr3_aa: CASTGRGSTDTQYF
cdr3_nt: TGCGCCAGCACGGGGCGCGGAAGCACAGATACGCAGTATTTT

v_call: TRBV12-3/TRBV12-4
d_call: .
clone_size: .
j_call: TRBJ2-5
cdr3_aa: CASSLGRPRIEGETQYF
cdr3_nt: TGTGCCAGCAGTTTAGGTCGACCAAGGATAGAAGGAGAGACCCAGTACTTC

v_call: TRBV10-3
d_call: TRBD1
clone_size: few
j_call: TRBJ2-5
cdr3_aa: CATLRQGQETQYF
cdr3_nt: TGTGCCACACTTCGACAGGGGCAAGAGACCCAGTACTTC

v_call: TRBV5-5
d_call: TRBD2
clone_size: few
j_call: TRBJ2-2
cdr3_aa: CASSGGGDTGELFF
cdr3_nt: TGTGCCAGCAGCGGCGGGGGAGACACCGGGGAGCTGTTTTTT